This TCR beta chain was sequenced during a study of blood T cell repertoires in COVID-19. About the study: Donors in the United States, Italy and Spain gave samples during acute or convalescent COVID-19. PBMCs, B-cell-depleted T cells, or T cells were the source of the cDNA or gDNA that made up the material.

Authors' analysis steps: By means of reference gene primer amplification, nucleated cell counts were estimated. Sequencing was performed with immunoSEQ multiplex PCR; in TCRdb, only in-frame clones are kept and a portion is missing. The V and J calls and clone size are taken from that table; D and trimming were inferred from the DNA. The top ten hold nearly 5% of the sample, which has roughly 80,000 clones, almost 90% seen once. Germline V CDR1 and CDR2: LNHNV, YYDKDF (reference sequence). The CDR3 runs 15 residues. The ends were cut back, 3 bases at V and 3 bases at J, with 12 bases in the middle. The sample taken for sequencing was peripheral blood. The receptor's source is a woman over 75 with acute or convalescent COVID-19. V gene TRBV15 combines with J gene TRBJ1-5; no clear D. CDR3 DNA: TGTGCCACCAGCAGGGGAGCGAGTCTCAATCAGCCCCAGCATTTT. Translating it yields CATSRGASLNQPQHF.